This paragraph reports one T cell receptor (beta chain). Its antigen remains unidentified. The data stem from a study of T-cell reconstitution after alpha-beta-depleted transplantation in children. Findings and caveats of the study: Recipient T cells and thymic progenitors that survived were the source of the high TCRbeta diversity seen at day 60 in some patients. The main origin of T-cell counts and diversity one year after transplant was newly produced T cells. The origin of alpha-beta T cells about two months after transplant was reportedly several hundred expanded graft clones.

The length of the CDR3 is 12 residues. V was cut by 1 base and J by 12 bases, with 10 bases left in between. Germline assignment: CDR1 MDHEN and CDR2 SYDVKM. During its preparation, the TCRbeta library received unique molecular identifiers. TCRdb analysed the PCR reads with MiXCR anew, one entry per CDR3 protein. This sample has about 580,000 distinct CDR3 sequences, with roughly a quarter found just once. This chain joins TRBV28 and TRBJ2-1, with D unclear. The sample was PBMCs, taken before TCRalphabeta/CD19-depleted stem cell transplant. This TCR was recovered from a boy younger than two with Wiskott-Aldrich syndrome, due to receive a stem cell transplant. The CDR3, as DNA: TGTGCCAGCAGTTTATTAATGGGATGGCAGTTCTTC. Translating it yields CASSLLMGWQFF.